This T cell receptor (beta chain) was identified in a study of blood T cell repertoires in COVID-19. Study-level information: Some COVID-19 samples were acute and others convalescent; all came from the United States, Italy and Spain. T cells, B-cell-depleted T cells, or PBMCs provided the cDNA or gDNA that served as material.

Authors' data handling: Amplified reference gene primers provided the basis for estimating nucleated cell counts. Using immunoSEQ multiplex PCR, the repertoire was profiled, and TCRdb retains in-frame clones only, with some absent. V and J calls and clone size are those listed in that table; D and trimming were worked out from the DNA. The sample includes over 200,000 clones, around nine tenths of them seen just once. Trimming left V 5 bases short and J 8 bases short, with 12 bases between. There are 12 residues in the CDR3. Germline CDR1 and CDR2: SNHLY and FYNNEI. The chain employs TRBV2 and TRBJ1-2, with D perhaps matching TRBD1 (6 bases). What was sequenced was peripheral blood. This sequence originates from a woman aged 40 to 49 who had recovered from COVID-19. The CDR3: CASSHRANGYTF. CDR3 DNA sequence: TGTGCCAGCAGTCACAGGGCTAACGGCTACACCTTC.